This note documents a single T cell receptor (beta chain) sequence. Its antigen is not identified. The record originates from a study of T cell repertoires in cytomegalovirus infection. Study-wide points: The ex vivo response showed dominance by HLA-C-restricted CMV-specific TCR beta clonotypes.

TCRdb analysed the reads with MiXCR anew, one entry per CDR3 protein. The data contain about 740,000 distinct CDR3 sequences, 35% of them seen just once; the ten biggest clones take up 2.5% to 3.5%. The germline V and J ends were trimmed by 5 bases and 2 bases, with 20 bases remaining between them. The CDR3 spans 17 residues. The germline V gene has CDR1 SGHAT and CDR2 FQDESV (reference sequence). This receptor was taken from a human donor in good health (CMV status not recorded). Some clones in this sample may be carry-over from other donors' samples. Sample: PBMCs. The chain employs TRBV11-1 and TRBJ2-3; TRBD2 might be the D (5 bases). The CDR3 loop reads CASSTYTAASSTDTQYF. CDR3 DNA: TGTGCCAGCAGCACCTATACGGCGGCTAGCTCCACAGATACGCAGTATTTT.